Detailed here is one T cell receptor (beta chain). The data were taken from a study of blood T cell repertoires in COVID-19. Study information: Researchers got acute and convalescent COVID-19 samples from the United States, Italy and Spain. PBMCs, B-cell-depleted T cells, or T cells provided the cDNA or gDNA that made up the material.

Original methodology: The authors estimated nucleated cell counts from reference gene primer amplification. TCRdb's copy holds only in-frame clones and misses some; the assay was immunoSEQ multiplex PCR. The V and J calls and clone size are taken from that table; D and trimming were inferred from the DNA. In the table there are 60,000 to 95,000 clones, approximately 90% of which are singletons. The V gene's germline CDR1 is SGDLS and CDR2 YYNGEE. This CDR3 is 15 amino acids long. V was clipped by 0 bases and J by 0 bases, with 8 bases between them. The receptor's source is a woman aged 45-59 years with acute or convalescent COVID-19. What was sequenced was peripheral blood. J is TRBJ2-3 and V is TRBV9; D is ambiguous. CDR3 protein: CASSVEGASTDTQYF. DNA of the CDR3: TGTGCCAGCAGCGTAGAAGGAGCTAGCACAGATACGCAGTATTTT.